This T cell receptor (beta chain) was found in a study of breast tumors, draining lymph nodes, adjacent tissues. TCRdb fed the multiplex PCR reads into MiXCR, producing one record per CDR3 protein. This table has roughly 70,000 distinct CDR3 sequences, 40% to 55% appearing once. This clonotype was found a few times. The antigen is not known. This could be a read error, since a much larger clone is one nucleotide away. Regarding the study as a whole: Luminal-like breast cancer showed significantly greater tumor-nontumor repertoire similarity than basal-like breast cancer did. Tumor TCR diversity was below lymph nodes but above nontumor tissue.

CDR3 length: 14 residues. CDR1 is SGDLS and CDR2 is YYNGEE in the germline V gene. The sequencing sample was made of breast tumor tissue. V and J are TRBV9 and TRBJ2-1, with D possibly being TRBD1 or TRBD2 (6 bases each). This receptor was taken from a female donor with breast cancer. Some clones in this sample may be carry-over from other donors' samples. In nucleotides, the CDR3 is TGTGCCAGCAGCGTAGGTGGAGGGGACAATGAGCAGTCCTTC. Translated: CASSVGGGDNEQSF.